The rows below give T cell receptor beta chains drawn from one sample of a study of blood T cell repertoires in COVID-19. Using immunoSEQ multiplex PCR, the repertoire was profiled, and TCRdb retains in-frame clones only, with some absent. The sample lists some 110,000 clones, around nine tenths occurring once. Sequences were obtained from peripheral blood. These receptor sequences come from a human donor in a cohort sampled during active COVID-19. The CDR3 runs from the conserved cysteine through the conserved F or W. D genes are given only for firm matches. Some rows have no size entry. The others give once, few or many, or a class for an expanded clone.

cdr3_aa	cdr3_nt	d_call	j_call	cdr3_length	clone_size	v_call
CASSYSLAGVNTQYF	TGTGCCAGCAGTTACTCGCTAGCGGGAGTAAATACGCAGTATTTT	TRBD2	TRBJ2-3	15	NA	TRBV6-5
CASSTGTGNIQYF	TGTGCCAGCAGCACCGGGACAGGAAACATTCAGTACTTC	TRBD1	TRBJ2-4	13	NA	TRBV7-2
CASSLEPGRYEQYF	TGCGCCAGCAGCTTGGAACCGGGGAGGTACGAGCAGTACTTC	NA	TRBJ2-7	14	NA	TRBV5-1
CATGQGASQYF	TGTGCCACAGGACAGGGGGCTTCGCAGTACTTC	TRBD1	TRBJ2-7	11	NA	TRBV25-1
CASSFLATSAGELFF	TGCGCCAGCAGCTTCTTAGCTACGAGTGCCGGGGAGCTGTTTTTT	NA	TRBJ2-2	15	NA	TRBV5-1
CASSYARLAGYNEQFF	TGTGCCAGCAGTTACGCCCGACTAGCGGGATACAATGAGCAGTTCTTC	TRBD2	TRBJ2-1	16	NA	TRBV6-2/TRBV6-3
CASKQGTGTEAFF	TGTGCCAGCAAACAGGGGACAGGAACTGAAGCTTTCTTT	TRBD1	TRBJ1-1	13	NA	TRBV27
CASSPGKNQPQHF	TGTGCCAGCAGCCCCGGGAAAAATCAGCCCCAGCATTTT	NA	TRBJ1-5	13	NA	TRBV7-2
CASKPLTESTEAFF	TGCGCCAGCAAACCGTTGACAGAATCCACTGAAGCTTTCTTT	NA	TRBJ1-1	14	NA	TRBV5-1
CASSLGIQGGSSYNEQFF	TGTGCCAGCAGCTTAGGGATACAGGGGGGAAGCTCCTACAATGAGCAGTTCTTC	TRBD1	TRBJ2-1	18	NA	TRBV5-5
CASSVAAGGNQPQHF	TGTGCCAGCAGCGTAGCGGCAGGCGGCAATCAGCCCCAGCATTTT	NA	TRBJ1-5	15	NA	TRBV9
CASSSRYDGGAYEQYF	TGCGCCAGCAGCTCACGCTACGATGGGGGGGCCTACGAGCAGTACTTC	TRBD2	TRBJ2-7	16	NA	TRBV5-1
CASSGTTGLSNQPQHF	TGTGCCAGCAGTGGAACAACAGGGTTAAGCAATCAGCCCCAGCATTTT	NA	TRBJ1-5	16	NA	TRBV28
CASSLEPRDQPQHF	TGTGCCAGCAGCTTAGAGCCACGGGATCAGCCCCAGCATTTT	NA	TRBJ1-5	14	NA	TRBV7-2
CASSIDAGRGYEQYF	TGTGCCAGTAGTATAGATGCCGGGAGGGGTTACGAGCAGTACTTC	TRBD2	TRBJ2-7	15	few	TRBV19
CASRSIRDREAYTF	TGTGCCAGTAGGTCCATCAGGGACAGGGAAGCCTACACCTTC	TRBD1	TRBJ1-2	14	NA	TRBV19
CAISDERGNTEQFF	TGTGCCATCAGTGACGAGCGGGGGAATACTGAGCAGTTCTTC	TRBD2	TRBJ2-1	14	NA	TRBV10-3
CATRDRGPSNQPQHF	TGTGCCACCAGGGACAGGGGGCCAAGCAATCAGCCCCAGCATTTT	TRBD1	TRBJ1-5	15	few	TRBV15
CASGTSGTQETQYF	TGTGCCAGTGGGACTAGCGGGACCCAAGAGACCCAGTACTTC	TRBD2	TRBJ2-5	14	NA	TRBV6-9
CASSYLGQTYEQYF	TGTGCCAGCAGCTATTTGGGACAGACCTACGAGCAGTACTTC	TRBD1	TRBJ2-7	14	NA	TRBV3-1/TRBV3-2
CASSRDSSLNTEAFF	TGTGCCAGCAGTCGAGACTCCAGCCTTAACACTGAAGCTTTCTTT	NA	TRBJ1-1	15	NA	TRBV6-5
CASSAGNTGELFF	TGCGCCAGCAGCGCGGGTAACACCGGGGAGCTGTTTTTT	NA	TRBJ2-2	13	NA	TRBV4-1
CALTSPSGRGEQFF	TGTGCCCTTACCAGCCCCAGCGGGAGAGGTGAGCAGTTCTTC	TRBD2	TRBJ2-1	14	NA	TRBV7-9
CASSPWGRSSYNEQFF	TGTGCCAGCAGCCCGTGGGGCAGGAGCTCCTACAATGAGCAGTTCTTC	NA	TRBJ2-1	16	NA	TRBV28
CASSLTGELNSPLHF	TGTGCCAGCAGCCTAACAGGGGAACTTAATTCACCCCTCCACTTT	TRBD1	TRBJ1-6	15	NA	TRBV5-6
CASRLYRGVNTEAFF	TGTGCCAGCAGACTTTACAGGGGGGTGAACACTGAAGCTTTCTTT	TRBD1	TRBJ1-1	15	NA	TRBV28
CAIAQGSGKLFF	TGTGCCATCGCCCAAGGCTCGGGAAAACTGTTTTTT	NA	TRBJ1-4	12	NA	TRBV10-3
CASSELALSVETQYF	TGTGCCAGCAGTGAACTAGCGTTATCGGTGGAGACCCAGTACTTC	NA	TRBJ2-5	15	NA	TRBV2
CASSSTGLSEQYF	TGTGCCAGCTCCTCGACAGGGTTGAGCGAGCAGTACTTC	TRBD1	TRBJ2-7	13	NA	TRBV18
CASSQDPSRGELFF	TGTGCCAGCAGCCAAGATCCTTCCCGCGGGGAGCTGTTTTTT	NA	TRBJ2-2	14	NA	TRBV4-2
CASSQGFGESKF	TGTGCCAGCAGCCAAGGTTTTGGGGAGTCGAAGTTT	NA	TRBJ1-1	12	NA	TRBV3-1/TRBV3-2
CASSSRALTEAFF	TGTGCCAGCAGCTCCAGGGCACTCACTGAAGCTTTCTTT	NA	TRBJ1-1	13	NA	TRBV7-6
CASSLVPRVKNEQFF	TGTGCCAGCAGCTTAGTTCCGCGGGTGAAGAATGAGCAGTTCTTC	NA	TRBJ2-1	15	NA	TRBV7-9
CASSPPGHMNTEAFF	TGTGCCAGCTCACCACCGGGACACATGAACACTGAAGCTTTCTTT	NA	TRBJ1-1	15	NA	TRBV18
CASSVYRGQQYF	TGTGCCAGCAGCGTATACAGGGGGCAACAGTACTTC	TRBD1	TRBJ2-7	12	NA	TRBV28
CASSSSGDKLGEKLFF	TGTGCCAGCAGTTCATCCGGGGACAAACTGGGGGAAAAACTGTTTTTT	NA	TRBJ1-4	16	NA	TRBV27
CASRYRDRNTGELFF	TGTGCCAGCAGATATCGGGACAGGAACACCGGGGAGCTGTTTTTT	TRBD1	TRBJ2-2	15	NA	TRBV7-9
CATAWESDTQYF	TGTGCCACTGCCTGGGAGTCAGATACGCAGTATTTT	NA	TRBJ2-3	12	NA	TRBV15
CASSLRREETQYF	TGTGCCAGCAGCTTACGGCGGGAAGAGACCCAGTACTTC	NA	TRBJ2-5	13	NA	TRBV7-3
CASSQARQGNEKLFF	TGTGCCAGCAGCCAAGCGCGACAGGGGAATGAAAAACTGTTTTTT	TRBD1	TRBJ1-4	15	NA	TRBV3-1/TRBV3-2
CASSAGLAGGLNEQFF	TGTGCCAGCAGCGCGGGACTAGCGGGAGGGCTGAATGAGCAGTTCTTC	TRBD2	TRBJ2-1	16	NA	TRBV11-2
CASSLAVGSTEAFF	TGTGCCAGCAGCTTAGCCGTAGGGAGCACTGAAGCTTTCTTT	NA	TRBJ1-1	14	once	TRBV11-2
CASSSNGLAGSTDTQYF	TGTGCCAGCAGCTCGAATGGACTAGCGGGGAGCACAGATACGCAGTATTTT	TRBD2	TRBJ2-3	17	NA	TRBV7-2
CASSPNRLQPYGYTF	TGTGCCAGCAGCCCAAACAGGTTACAACCCTATGGCTACACCTTC	NA	TRBJ1-2	15	NA	TRBV7-8
CASSLYYRLAGGPETQYF	TGCGCCAGCAGCCTATATTACCGACTAGCGGGGGGGCCAGAGACCCAGTACTTC	TRBD2	TRBJ2-5	18	NA	TRBV4-1